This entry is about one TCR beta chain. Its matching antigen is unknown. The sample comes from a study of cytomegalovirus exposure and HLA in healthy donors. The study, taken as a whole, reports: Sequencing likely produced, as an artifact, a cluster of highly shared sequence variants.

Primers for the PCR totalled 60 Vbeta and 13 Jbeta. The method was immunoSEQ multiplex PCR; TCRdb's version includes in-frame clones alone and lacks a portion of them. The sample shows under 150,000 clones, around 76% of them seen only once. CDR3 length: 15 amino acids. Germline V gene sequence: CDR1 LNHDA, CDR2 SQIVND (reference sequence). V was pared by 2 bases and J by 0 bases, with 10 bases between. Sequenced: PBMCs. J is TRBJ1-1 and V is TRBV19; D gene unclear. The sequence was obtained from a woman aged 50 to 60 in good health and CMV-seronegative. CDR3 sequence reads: CASSIRYDLNTEAFF. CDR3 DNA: TGTGCCAGTAGTATACGCTACGATTTGAACACTGAAGCTTTCTTT.